The present T cell receptor (beta chain) was sequenced within a study of T cells in localized non-small cell lung cancer. Only in-frame clones appear in the TCRdb table, and some are missing; sequencing was by immunoSEQ multiplex PCR. The sample lists tens of thousands of clones; roughly nine tenths were seen once. Germline CDR1 is SGHAT and CDR2 is FQNNGV. The CDR3 spans 17 residues. V lost 5 bases and J 1 base, leaving 17 bases between the germline ends. Source: peripheral blood, taken before any cancer treatment. This sequence joins TRBV11-2 and TRBJ1-4; D is possibly TRBD1 (6 bases). The TCR comes from a woman aged 35-70 years with stage I lung adenocarcinoma. CDR3: CASSLGGALKTNEKLFF. The CDR3 DNA sequence: TGTGCCAGCAGCCTAGGGGGGGCCTTAAAAACTAATGAAAAACTGTTTTTT.